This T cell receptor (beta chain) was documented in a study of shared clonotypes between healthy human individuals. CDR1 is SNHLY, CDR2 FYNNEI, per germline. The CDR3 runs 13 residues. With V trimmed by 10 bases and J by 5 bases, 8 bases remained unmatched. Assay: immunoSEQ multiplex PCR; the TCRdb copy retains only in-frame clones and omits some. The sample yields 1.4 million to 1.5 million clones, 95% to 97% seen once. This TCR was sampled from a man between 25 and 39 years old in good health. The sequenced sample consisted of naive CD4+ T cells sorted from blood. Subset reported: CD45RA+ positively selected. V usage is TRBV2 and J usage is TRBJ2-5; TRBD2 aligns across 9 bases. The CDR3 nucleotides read TGTGCCACCTTAGCGGGAGTAGGGGAGACCCAGTACTTC. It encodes CATLAGVGETQYF. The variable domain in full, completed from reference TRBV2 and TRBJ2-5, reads EPEVTQTPSHQVTQMGQEVILRCVPISNHLYFYWYRQILGQKVEFLVSFYNNEISEKSEIFDDQFSVERPDGSNFTLKIRSTKLEDSAMYFCATLAGVGETQYFGPGTRLLVL.